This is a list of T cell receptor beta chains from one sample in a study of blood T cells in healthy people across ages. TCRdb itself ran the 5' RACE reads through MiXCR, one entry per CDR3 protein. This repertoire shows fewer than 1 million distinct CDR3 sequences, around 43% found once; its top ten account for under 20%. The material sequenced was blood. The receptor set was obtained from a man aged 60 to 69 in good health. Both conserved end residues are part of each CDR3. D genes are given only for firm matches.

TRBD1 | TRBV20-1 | CSARGTGGDGYTF
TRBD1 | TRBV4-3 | CASSRGTGDNYGYTF
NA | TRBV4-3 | CASSQDETGLAEKLFF
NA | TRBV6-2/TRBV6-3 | CASKQFGVSSGANVLTF
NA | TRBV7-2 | CASRRDRSSYNSPLHF
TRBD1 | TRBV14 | CASSQVMGDRSYEQYF
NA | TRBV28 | CASSYLVEQYF
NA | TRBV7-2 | CASSLVPGLTRSTNEKLFF
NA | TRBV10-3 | CAISESPGRANTEAFF
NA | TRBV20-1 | CSAGGGARAGGYTF
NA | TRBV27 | CASSFRQTLSYEQYF